This T cell receptor (beta chain) was found in a study of regulatory T cells in long-lasting Graves disease. Study-level background: The term persistent Graves' disease signified upward of 5 years on antithyroid drugs with positive TSH receptor antibodies. Study-wide points: Persistent disease was associated with favored TRBV28 usage and with favored use of TRBJ1-2 and TRBJ2-5. The persistent group shared 2,500 or so public clonotypes, more than the 966 shared by new patients.

The V gene lost 1 base and the J gene lost 1 base, with 13 bases spanning the gap. This CDR3 has 15 residues. CDR1 is DFQATT and CDR2 is SNEGSKA in the germline V gene (reference sequence). Stated time point: persistent/refractory GD, antithyroid drugs over 5 years with positive TRAb. Extracted RNA from PBMCs served as the source of the TCR library. Those enrolled as patients came out of an endocrinology department in Xi'an, China. Concerning this clonotype itself: Its antigen remains unknown. This may come from a read error, since a much larger clone is one base off.

Building of the TCR beta libraries involved iRepertoire HTBI primers and Arm-PCR of CDR3 regions. TCRdb recomputed calls from the multiplex PCR reads with MiXCR, one row per CDR3 protein. This repertoire shows about 430,000 distinct CDR3 sequences, around 20% found once; its top ten account for roughly an eighth. V and J are TRBV20-1 and TRBJ2-5; D perhaps matches TRBD1 (5 bases). This receptor was taken from a female donor with Graves disease. The sequencing here drew on peripheral blood mononuclear cells (PBMCs), taken when the disease was refractory, from a patient treated with antithyroid drugs. The chain's CDR3 is CSARGGRRSQETQYF. The CDR3 DNA is TGCAGTGCTAGAGGGGGCCGCAGGAGCCAAGAGACCCAGTACTTC.